This T cell receptor beta chain was identified in a study of T cells expressing NK-cell markers. In the study overall: Of eight sequenced donors, seven were HCMV-seropositive and one HCMV-seronegative.

The CDR3 loop spans 14 amino acids. Germline values: CDR1 ENHRY, CDR2 SYGVKD. A note on this clonotype: What it binds is unknown.

TCRdb processed the 5' RACE reads again and assigns one entry to each CDR3 protein, with no DNA. Recorded here are 400,000 or so distinct CDR3 sequences; the top ten clones represent approximately 12%. Findings and caveats of the study: Once again these clonotypes came out on top in the CD3+CD56-NKG2C+ fraction of four donors.

The chain links TRBV10-3 to TRBJ2-5; TCRdb returns TRBD1, unconfirmable since there is no DNA. Sequenced material: blood T cells: a sorted CD56 or NKG2C T cell subset, CD4+ or CD8+ T cells, or bulk PBMC T cells (not recorded which). The TCR originated in a woman aged 50 to 60 in good health. The CDR3: CAISGGQEFVTQYF.